This TCR beta chain comes out of a study of T cells after somatic rescue of genetic block. This table comes from immunoSEQ multiplex PCR, and its TCRdb copy is limited to in-frame clones, with some not included. This table has more than 14,000 clones, 72% appearing once. The germline V and J ends were trimmed by 6 bases and 5 bases, with 14 bases remaining between them. The CDR3 has 13 residues. Germline V gives CDR1 WSHSY, CDR2 SAAADI. V is TRBV10-2 and J is TRBJ2-7; D is perhaps TRBD1 (6 bases). Sequenced input: peripheral blood mononuclear cells (PBMCs). The clonotype was recovered from a boy aged 10-17 years. The DNA for the CDR3 is TGCGCCAGCAGGGTGTCAGGGGTACACGAGCAGTACTTC. This encodes CASRVSGVHEQYF.